These 4 T cell receptor beta chains came from one sample sequenced in a study of cytomegalovirus exposure and HLA in healthy donors (dated by TCRdb to 2017 to 2019). Libraries came from the immunoSEQ multiplex PCR assay. TCRdb took over this immuneACCESS table, retaining in-frame rearrangements with V and J assigned. Such tables are incomplete; in checked studies, under half of the missing clones stem from an unresolved V gene, and the remainder is unexplained. This sample lists fewer than 250,000 clones; around 86% were detected once. The ten top clones hold about 1.5% of the sample. Sequencing was carried out using PBMCs. The receptors here all came from a woman between 18 and 30 years old in good health and CMV-seronegative.

This clone showed up just a few times. The chain employs TRBV6-6 and TRBJ1-6; 8 bases map to TRBD1. The J segment lost 9 bases and the V segment lost 6 bases, leaving 10 bases of the junction unmatched. Germline V gives CDR1 MNHNY, CDR2 SVGAGI (reference sequence). The CDR3 is made up of 15 amino acids. This chain's CDR3 is CASSSTSGGSSPLHF. DNA of the CDR3: TGTGCCAGCAGCAGCACCTCAGGGGGCAGTTCACCCCTCCACTTT.

The chain couples TRBV5-1 to TRBJ1-1; TRBD1 matches at 8 bases. The CDR3 length is 15 residues. J gave up 0 bases and V 5 bases, and 6 bases lay outside the gene matches. Germline loops: CDR1 SGHRS, CDR2 YFSETQ. The DNA for the CDR3 is TGCGCCAGCAGACCCGGACAGGGAATGAACACTGAAGCTTTCTTT. This translates into CASRPGQGMNTEAFF.

This sequence joins TRBV6-6 and TRBJ2-7, with D perhaps TRBD1 (5 bases). Germline loops: CDR1 MNHNY, CDR2 SVGAGI (reference sequence). Between the trimmed V and J ends, which lost 0 bases and 2 bases, there was a span of 11 bases. CDR3 length equals 15 residues. The CDR3 is CASSYSKDTPYEQYF. The CDR3 DNA follows: TGTGCCAGCAGTTACTCCAAGGACACCCCCTACGAGCAGTACTTC.

The rearrangement joins TRBV29-1 to TRBJ1-1, with 7 bases that match TRBD1. This CDR3 has 14 residues. The germline CDR1 and CDR2 sequences are SQVTM and ANQGSEA. The V and J ends lost 7 bases and 5 bases, in that order; junction bases with no gene match: 13. DNA for the CDR3: TGCAGCGGGTGGGTAGGGGGCGGTTTTACTGAAGCTTTCTTT. Its protein is CSGWVGGGFTEAFF.